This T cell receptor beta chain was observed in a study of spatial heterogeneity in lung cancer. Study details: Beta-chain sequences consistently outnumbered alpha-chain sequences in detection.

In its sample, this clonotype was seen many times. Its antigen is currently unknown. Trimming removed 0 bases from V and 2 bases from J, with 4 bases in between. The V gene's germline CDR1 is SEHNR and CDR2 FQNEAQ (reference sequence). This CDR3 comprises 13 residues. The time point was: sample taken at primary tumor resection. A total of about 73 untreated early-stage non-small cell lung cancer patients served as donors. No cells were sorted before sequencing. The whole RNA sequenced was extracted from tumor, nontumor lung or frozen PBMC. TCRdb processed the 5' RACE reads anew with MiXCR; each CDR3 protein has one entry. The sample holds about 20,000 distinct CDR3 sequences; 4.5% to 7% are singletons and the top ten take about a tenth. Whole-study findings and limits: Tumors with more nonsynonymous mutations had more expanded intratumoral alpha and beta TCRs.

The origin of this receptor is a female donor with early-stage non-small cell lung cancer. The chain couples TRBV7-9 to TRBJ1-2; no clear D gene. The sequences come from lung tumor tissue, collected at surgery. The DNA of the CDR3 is TGTGCCAGCAGCTTAGCAAACAACTATGGCTACACCTTC. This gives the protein CASSLANNYGYTF.